The 3 T cell receptor beta chains given below trace back to one sample, sequenced in a study of CD8 T cells in ankylosing spondylitis. TCRdb independently ran MiXCR on the 5' RACE reads; one entry per CDR3 protein. The profile shows around 770,000 distinct CDR3 sequences, 12% of them singletons. Study-wide findings and caveats: A TCR beta motif made of several highly homologous variants seemed typical of ankylosing spondylitis blood.

The antigens of these receptors remain unknown. The sequenced sample consisted of blood, either unsorted or a sorted T cell fraction (not recorded which). Every receptor here comes from a male donor with ankylosing spondylitis.

The chain links TRBV27 to TRBJ1-5, with 8 bases aligning to TRBD1. This CDR3 is built from 14 residues. V dropped 5 bases and J dropped 6; count of bases not matched to a gene: 6. Germline assignment: CDR1 MNHEY and CDR2 SMNVEV (reference sequence). The CDR3 coding sequence is TGTGCCAGCAGTAGGACAGGGAGTCTTCAGCCCCAGCATTTT. This codes for CASSRTGSLQPQHF.

This clonotype was counted between two and nine times. The genes are TRBV6-9 and TRBJ2-6; unclear D gene. Trimming cost V 4 bases and J 4 bases, with 11 bases left between them. Germline V gives CDR1 MNHGY, CDR2 SVAAGI. The CDR3 spans 15 residues. Here the CDR3 DNA reads TGTGCCAGCAGTTTCGTGGGTGCCGGGGCCAACGTCCTGACTTTC. Translation gives CASSFVGAGANVLTF.

This clonotype has only a few counts. V usage is TRBV20-1 and J usage is TRBJ2-2; 7 bases map to TRBD1. CDR3 size: 14 residues. V trimming: 4 bases; J trimming: 6 bases; junction bases outside the gene matches: 8. Germline loops: CDR1 DFQATT, CDR2 SNEGSKA (reference sequence). CDR3 region: CSANRGPSAGELFF. CDR3 nucleotides: TGCAGTGCTAACAGGGGCCCCTCCGCCGGGGAGCTGTTTTTT.